Presented here are 18 T cell receptor beta chains from one specimen sequenced in a study of regulatory T cells in long-lasting Graves disease. As for time point: persistent/refractory GD, antithyroid drugs over 5 years with positive TRAb. Scientists built the TCR library using RNA that was extracted from PBMCs. Combining iRepertoire HTBI primers with Arm-PCR of CDR3 regions, the authors built TCR beta libraries. TCRdb re-called the multiplex PCR reads with MiXCR, one entry per CDR3 protein. This table has 310,000 or so distinct CDR3 sequences, more than 20% appearing once. The specimen was peripheral blood mononuclear cells (PBMCs), collected when the disease was refractory, from a patient treated with antithyroid drugs. These receptors were obtained from a female donor with Graves disease.

The V and J genes are TRBV19 and TRBJ1-3; 7 nucleotides match TRBD1. The CDR3 is made up of 17 amino acids. The J segment lost 5 bases and the V segment lost 4 bases, leaving 14 bases of the junction unmatched. Germline CDR1 reads LNHDA; CDR2 reads SQIVND (reference sequence). As DNA, the CDR3 is TGTGCCAGTAGTAAGAACCCGGACAGGTCGTACCGAAACACCATATATTTT. Protein: CASSKNPDRSYRNTIYF.

In its sample, this clonotype was seen a few times. The V and J genes are TRBV7-9 and TRBJ2-5, with 7 positions matching TRBD2. The CDR3 is 15 amino acids. The germline V gene encodes CDR1 SEHNR and CDR2 FQNEAQ (reference sequence). V lost 4 bases, J lost 4 bases, and 9 bases stayed unmatched. The CDR3 loop reads CASSYPVGGIETQYF. The CDR3 DNA reads as TGTGCCAGCAGCTACCCCGTGGGGGGGATAGAGACCCAGTACTTC.

This clonotype was observed at least ten times. The junction does not match germline at one end; this may be a read error. The rearrangement joins TRBV5-1 to TRBJ2-2; D is unclear. The length of the CDR3 is 13 residues. The germline V gene has CDR1 SGHRS and CDR2 YFSETQ. The CDR3 coding sequence is TGTGCCAGCAGCTTAGGCAGCACCGGGGAGCTGTTTTTT. Translating it yields CASSLGSTGELFF.

This chain uses TRBV12-3 or TRBV12-4 with TRBJ2-2, with 8 bases lining up with TRBD1. The CDR3 is 16 amino acids. V shed 4 bases, J shed 4 bases, and the junction held 8 bases outside the gene matches. This CDR3 is CASSYSRDRFTGELFF. In DNA, the CDR3 is TGTGCCAGCAGTTACTCCCGGGACAGGTTCACCGGGGAGCTGTTTTTT.

This clonotype was seen many times. The chain recombines TRBV6-5 with TRBJ1-1; a weak D match, TRBD1 (6 bases). Trimming removed 6 bases from V and 5 bases from J, with 16 bases in between. The CDR3 length is 14 residues. Germline V gene data show CDR1 as MNHEY and CDR2 as SVGAGI. The CDR3 nucleotides read TGTGCCAGCAGCTACCAAGGGGGGCGAACTGAAGCTTTCTTT. This translates into CASSYQGGRTEAFF.

This CDR3 is CASSEGQNTGELFF. CDR3 in DNA: TGCGCCAGCTCAGAAGGACAGAACACCGGGGAGCTGTTTTTT. The rearrangement links TRBV10-2 to TRBJ2-2, with D possibly TRBD1 on 5 matching bases. This CDR3 is built from 14 residues. Trimming cost V 8 bases and J 1 base, with 11 bases left between them. The germline V gene has CDR1 WSHSY and CDR2 SAAADI.

The table lists this clonotype with a few counts. The chain couples TRBV14 to TRBJ2-4; 9 nucleotides align to TRBD2. Germline V gene data show CDR1 as SGHDN and CDR2 as FVKESK. The CDR3 covers 18 residues. V dropped 1 base and J dropped 1; count of bases not matched to a gene: 8. In DNA, the CDR3 is TGTGCCAGCAGCCAAGGCGGGGGACTAGCAGACGCCAAAAACATTCAGTACTTC. Encoded protein: CASSQGGGLADAKNIQYF. The full variable domain, its missing parts supplied by reference TRBV14 and TRBJ2-4, is EAGVTQFPSHSVIEKGQTVTLRCDPISGHDNLYWYRRVMGKEIKFLLHFVKESKQDESGMPNNRFLAERTGGTYSTLKVQPAELEDSGVYFCASSQGGGLADAKNIQYFGAGTRLSVL.

This clonotype was detected ten times or more. The J gene is TRBJ2-7, the V gene TRBV6-1, with D hard to call. Germline CDR1 MNHNS, CDR2 SASEGT. Between the trimmed V and J ends, which lost 3 bases and 2 bases, there was a span of 5 bases. The CDR3 totals 12 residues. CDR3 DNA: TGTGCCAGCAGTGACGGCCCCTACGAGCAGTACTTC. Its translation: CASSDGPYEQYF.

This clonotype was counted only a few times. This rearrangement joins TRBV4-3 to TRBJ2-7; TRBD1 matches 8 bases. Germline V gives CDR1 LGHNA, CDR2 YSLEER. V lost 0 bases and J lost 5; bases outside the gene matches: 12. This CDR3 comprises 17 residues. The CDR3 region is CASSQDRRSGGFNEQYF. The CDR3 region has the DNA TGCGCCAGCAGCCAAGATAGGAGGTCAGGGGGCTTCAACGAGCAGTACTTC.

This chain links TRBV6-1 with TRBJ2-7, with TRBD2 identical over 12 bases. Germline V gives CDR1 MNHNS, CDR2 SASEGT. Trimming removed 4 bases from V and 2 bases from J; junction bases left unmatched: 15. CDR3 length: 19 amino acids. CDR3 sequence reads: CASSALPGTSGLTPYEQYF. CDR3 coding DNA: TGTGCCAGCAGTGCCCTCCCCGGGACTAGCGGGCTGACTCCCTACGAGCAGTACTTC.

This clonotype was seen ten or more times. This chain uses TRBV5-1 with TRBJ2-7, with 8 bases aligning to TRBD2. CDR1 and CDR2 (germline): SGHRS, YFSETQ. Trimming removed 7 bases from V and 7 bases from J; junction bases left unmatched: 16. The CDR3 has 15 residues. The CDR3 region is CASGLSGTPLREQYF. In DNA, the CDR3 is TGCGCCAGCGGCCTTAGCGGGACCCCATTGAGGGAGCAGTACTTC.

The CDR3: CASRFSAGDSYEQYF. CDR3 sequence (DNA): TGCGCCAGCAGATTTTCCGCGGGAGATAGCTACGAGCAGTACTTC. V gene TRBV4-1 combines with J gene TRBJ2-7, with 7 nucleotides matching TRBD2. Unmatched junction bases numbered 11, after V lost 6 bases and J lost 3 bases. Germline V lookup: CDR1 MGHRA, CDR2 YSYEKL. The CDR3 totals 15 residues.

The rearrangement joins TRBV20-1 to TRBJ2-1; 7 positions agree with TRBD2. Trimming cost V 1 base and J 0 bases; bases outside gene matches: 15. In germline, CDR1 is DFQATT, CDR2 SNEGSKA (reference sequence). This CDR3 has 19 amino acids. The CDR3 loop reads CSARGRGGSVFSSYNEQFF. CDR3 DNA sequence: TGCAGTGCTAGAGGACGAGGCGGGAGCGTGTTCTCCTCCTACAATGAGCAGTTCTTC.

This clonotype was observed a few times. The chain employs TRBV6-2 or TRBV6-3 and TRBJ1-1; the D gene is possibly TRBD1 (6 bases). The CDR3 is made up of 15 amino acids. Germline V lookup: CDR1 MNHEY, CDR2 SVGEGT. Trimming shortened V by 0 bases and J by 4 bases, and 12 bases separated the two germline ends. The CDR3 here is CASSYSGGLSTEAFF. In nucleotides, the CDR3 is TGTGCCAGCAGTTACTCGGGGGGCCTCAGCACTGAAGCTTTCTTT.

This clonotype was seen at least ten times. The chain has TRBV2 and TRBJ1-6; 7 nucleotides agree with TRBD1. V lost 6 bases, J lost 8 bases, and 10 bases stayed unmatched. The CDR3 length is 15 residues. Germline V gene data show CDR1 as SNHLY and CDR2 as FYNNEI. The CDR3 here is CASSQTGLVDSPLHF. The CDR3 bases are TGTGCCAGCAGCCAGACAGGGCTTGTGGATTCACCCCTCCACTTT.

This clonotype was seen many times. The J gene is TRBJ1-1, the V gene TRBV27, with D possibly TRBD1 on 5 matching bases. The CDR3 spans 15 residues. V gave up 7 bases and J gave up 5 bases, with 20 bases separating them. The germline V gene has CDR1 MNHEY and CDR2 SMNVEV (reference sequence). CDR3 protein: CASIPPDSGGTEAFF. The CDR3 DNA sequence: TGTGCCAGCATCCCCCCAGACAGTGGTGGGACTGAAGCTTTCTTT.

V gene TRBV6-1 combines with J gene TRBJ1-2, with TRBD1 as a possible D gene (5 bases). This CDR3 comprises 13 residues. With 10 bases removed from V and 4 bases from J, the gap between germline ends came to 16 bases. Germline CDR1 MNHNS, CDR2 SASEGT. The CDR3 spells CAINPGRAYGYTF. CDR3 bases: TGTGCCATCAACCCAGGGAGGGCCTATGGCTACACCTTC.

This clonotype was seen repeatedly, ten times or more. J is TRBJ2-7 and V is TRBV11-2; D perhaps matches TRBD2 (6 bases). The V gene lost 3 bases and the J gene lost 4 bases, with 13 bases spanning the gap. CDR3 length: 14 residues. Germline V gives CDR1 SGHAT, CDR2 FQNNGV. This CDR3 reads CASSFGGPAYEQYF. The CDR3 DNA sequence: TGTGCCAGCAGCTTCGGAGGGCCGGCGTACGAGCAGTACTTC.